Here is one T cell receptor (beta chain) with its context. A single base separates this from a much larger clone, so it may be a read error. This sample was taken from a study of tumor and adjacent non-tumor tissue in lung cancer. TCRbeta libraries were built with three rounds of nested PCR, modified from ARM-PCR. A single record per CDR3 protein comes from TCRdb applying MiXCR to the multiplex PCR reads. This sample carries 60,000 or so distinct CDR3 sequences, roughly two thirds of them seen once, and the ten largest clones take less than 40%. The template was RNA from unsorted bulk tissue. More than 3 cm separated this lung sample from the edge of the tumor. Newly diagnosed lung cancer patients had thoracic surgery in China, August–November 2014, without prior chemotherapy. The material sequenced was distant non-tumor lung tissue. The sequence was obtained from a man between 65 and 85 years old with non-small cell lung cancer.

CDR3 in DNA: TGTGCCAGCAATTACTCGAGGGTAAGCGGAGGGGGGACCTACGAGCAGTACTTC. Its protein is CASNYSRVSGGGTYEQYF. The chain carries TRBV6-2 or TRBV6-3 and TRBJ2-7; possibly TRBD1 or TRBD2 for D (6 bases each). The CDR3 is made up of 18 amino acids. The germline V gene has CDR1 MNHEY and CDR2 SVGEGT.